This T cell receptor beta chain was observed in a study of blood T cell repertoires in COVID-19. The table came from immunoSEQ multiplex PCR; TCRdb's copy has only in-frame clones and leaves some out. The sample lists about 90,000 clones; 85% to 95% were seen once. The CDR3 loop spans 13 amino acids. V was trimmed by 4 bases and J by 2 bases, leaving 7 bases between them. Germline lookup yields CDR1 SEHNR and CDR2 FQNEAQ (reference sequence). Sequenced material: peripheral blood. The sequence was collected from a human donor with active COVID-19. The donor label of this sample is uncertain. This rearrangement joins TRBV7-9 to TRBJ2-3; no firm D call. The CDR3 DNA reads as TGTGCCAGCAGCTACGCTATCACAGATACGCAGTATTTT. Encoded protein: CASSYAITDTQYF.